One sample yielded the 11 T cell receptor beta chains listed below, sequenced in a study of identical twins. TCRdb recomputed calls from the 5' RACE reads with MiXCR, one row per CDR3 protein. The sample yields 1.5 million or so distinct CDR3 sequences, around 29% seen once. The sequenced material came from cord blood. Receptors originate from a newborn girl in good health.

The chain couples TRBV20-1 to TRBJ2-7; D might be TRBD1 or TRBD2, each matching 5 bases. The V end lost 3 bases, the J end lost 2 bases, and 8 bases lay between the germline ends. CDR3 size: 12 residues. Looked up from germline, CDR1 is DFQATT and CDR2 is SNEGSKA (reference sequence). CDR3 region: CSARPGPYEQYF. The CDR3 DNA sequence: TGCAGTGCTAGGCCGGGGCCCTACGAGCAGTACTTC.

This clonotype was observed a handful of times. The CDR3 sequence is CASSPLHTDTQYF. In DNA form, the CDR3 reads TGTGCCAGCAGTCCCCTACACACAGATACGCAGTATTTT. V gene TRBV2 combines with J gene TRBJ2-3; D uncertain. This CDR3 has 13 amino acids. Germline assignment: CDR1 SNHLY and CDR2 FYNNEI. Between the trimmed V and J ends, which lost 5 bases and 2 bases, there was a span of 8 bases.

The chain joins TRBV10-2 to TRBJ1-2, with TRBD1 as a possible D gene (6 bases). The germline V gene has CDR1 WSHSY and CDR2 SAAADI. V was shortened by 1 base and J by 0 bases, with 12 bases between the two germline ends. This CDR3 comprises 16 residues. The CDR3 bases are TGCGCCAGCAGTGAGTTCGGCAGGGGAGCTAACTATGGCTACACCTTC. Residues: CASSEFGRGANYGYTF.

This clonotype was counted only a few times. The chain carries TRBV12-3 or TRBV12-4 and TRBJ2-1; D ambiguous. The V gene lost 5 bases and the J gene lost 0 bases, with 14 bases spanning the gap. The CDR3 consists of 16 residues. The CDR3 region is CASSLGLTRSYNEQFF. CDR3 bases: TGTGCCAGCAGTCTTGGTTTGACTCGCTCCTACAATGAGCAGTTCTTC.

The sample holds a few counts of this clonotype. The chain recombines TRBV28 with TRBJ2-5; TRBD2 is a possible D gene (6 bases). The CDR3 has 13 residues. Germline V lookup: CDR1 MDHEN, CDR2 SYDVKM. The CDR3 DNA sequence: TGTGCAGGGCAGCGAGGGACTGAAGAGACCCAGTACTTC. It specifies CAGQRGTEETQYF. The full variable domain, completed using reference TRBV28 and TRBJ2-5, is DVKVTQSSRYLVKRTGEKVFLECVQDMDHENMFWYRQDPGLGLRLIYFSYDVKMKEKGDIPEGYSVSREKKERFSLILESASTNQTSMYLCAGQRGTEETQYFGPGTRLLVL.

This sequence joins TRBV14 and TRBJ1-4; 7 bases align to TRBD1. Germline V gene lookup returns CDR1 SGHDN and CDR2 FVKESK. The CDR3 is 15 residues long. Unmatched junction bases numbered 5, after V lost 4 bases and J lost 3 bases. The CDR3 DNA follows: TGTGCCAGCAGCCGCTTACAGGGGTCTAATGAAAAACTGTTTTTT. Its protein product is CASSRLQGSNEKLFF. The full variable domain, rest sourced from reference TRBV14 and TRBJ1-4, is EAGVTQFPSHSVIEKGQTVTLRCDPISGHDNLYWYRRVMGKEIKFLLHFVKESKQDESGMPNNRFLAERTGGTYSTLKVQPAELEDSGVYFCASSRLQGSNEKLFFGSGTQLSVL.

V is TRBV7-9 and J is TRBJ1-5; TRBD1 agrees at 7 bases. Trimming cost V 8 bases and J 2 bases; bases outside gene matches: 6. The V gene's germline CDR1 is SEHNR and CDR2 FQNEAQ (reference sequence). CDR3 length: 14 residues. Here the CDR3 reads CASDGTGGNQPQHF. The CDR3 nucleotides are TGTGCCAGCGACGGAACAGGGGGCAATCAGCCCCAGCATTTT.

The CDR3, as DNA: TGCGCCAGCAGTGGGTCTAGCGGGAGGTCCTACAATGAGCAGTTCTTC. Translation gives CASSGSSGRSYNEQFF. The chain links TRBV10-2 to TRBJ2-1, with 11 bases lining up with TRBD2. Germline V CDR1 and CDR2: WSHSY, SAAADI. The ends lost 4 bases at V and 1 base at J; junction bases unmatched: 3. This CDR3 comprises 16 residues.

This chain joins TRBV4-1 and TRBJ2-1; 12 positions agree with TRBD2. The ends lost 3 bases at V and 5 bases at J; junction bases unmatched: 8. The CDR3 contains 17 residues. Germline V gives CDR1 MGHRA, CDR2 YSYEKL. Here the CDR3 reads CASSQLDLAGGDNEQFF. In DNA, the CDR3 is TGCGCCAGCAGCCAGTTGGACCTAGCGGGGGGGGACAATGAGCAGTTCTTC.

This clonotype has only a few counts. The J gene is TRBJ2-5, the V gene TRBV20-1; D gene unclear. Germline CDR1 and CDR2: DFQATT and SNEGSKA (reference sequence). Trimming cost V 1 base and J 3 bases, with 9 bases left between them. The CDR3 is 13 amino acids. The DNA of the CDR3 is TGCAGTGCTAGAGCCTTCCCGAAAGAGACCCAGTACTTC. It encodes CSARAFPKETQYF.

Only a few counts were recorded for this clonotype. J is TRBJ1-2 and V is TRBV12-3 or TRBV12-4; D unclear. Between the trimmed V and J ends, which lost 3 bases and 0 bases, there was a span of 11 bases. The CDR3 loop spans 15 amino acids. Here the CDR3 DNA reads TGTGCCAGCAGTTTTTCCCCCCCCTCTAACTATGGCTACACCTTC. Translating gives CASSFSPPSNYGYTF.